Here is one TCR beta chain with its context. Other DNA sequences in this specimen translate into the identical CDR3. Trimming took 1 base from V and 5 from J, leaving 9 bases between them. This CDR3 is 13 amino acids long. The germline gives CDR1 SGHRS, CDR2 YFSETQ. The sample belongs to a study of blood T cell repertoires in COVID-19. Enrollees, roughly 18 to 89 years old, lived in 20 to 25 US areas. Allocation to cohorts depended on clinical history reported by the participants. Sequencing used immunoSEQ multiplex PCR; TCRdb keeps in-frame clones, though not all of them. This sample has around 250,000 clones, with about nine tenths found just once.

Sequenced: PBMCs or T cells enriched from blood (not recorded which). The sequence derives from a human donor in a cohort exposed to, infected with or recovered from COVID-19 (not recorded which). The donor label of this sample is uncertain. The V gene is TRBV5-1, the J gene TRBJ1-1; D is unresolved. The CDR3 here is CASSLIGGTEAFF. In nucleotides, the CDR3 is TGCGCCAGCAGCTTGATAGGCGGAACTGAAGCTTTCTTT.